This entry features one TCR beta chain sequence. The antigen is undetermined. The data belong to a study of cytomegalovirus exposure and HLA in healthy donors. Study observations and caveats: Differences between HLA loci emerged in a later analysis of TCR association rates, with DRB1 most and HLA-C fewest.

This CDR3 is built from 14 residues. Germline CDR1 SQVTM, CDR2 ANQGSEA. The V end lost 5 bases, the J end lost 5 bases, and 18 bases lay between the germline ends. PCR was performed using 60 Vbeta and 13 Jbeta primers. TCRdb keeps only in-frame clones here, not all; method: immunoSEQ multiplex PCR. This table has 95,000 to 150,000 clones, around three quarters appearing once. The specimen sequenced was PBMCs. The chain links TRBV29-1 to TRBJ2-5, with a tentative D call TRBD2 (6 bases). The TCR originated in a woman between 40 and 55 years old in good health and CMV-seropositive. CDR3 sequence: CSVSRLVEGETQYF. The CDR3 DNA follows: TGCAGCGTTTCCCGACTAGTTGAGGGGGAGACCCAGTACTTC.